This T cell receptor beta chain was captured by sequencing in a study of cytomegalovirus exposure and HLA in healthy donors. Study-wide background: Earlier, about 180 million T cells were analyzed, and fewer than 120 million unique TCR beta sequences were found among them.

It was with 60 Vbeta and 13 Jbeta primers that the PCR ran. This table comes from immunoSEQ multiplex PCR, and its TCRdb copy is limited to in-frame clones, with some not included. This table has fewer than 250,000 clones, roughly three quarters appearing once. Nominally healthy donors were sampled, though unrecorded immune exposures were likely. CDR1 and CDR2 (germline): SGHDT, YYEEEE. There are 15 residues in the CDR3. V was clipped by 4 bases and J by 2 bases, with 13 bases between them. The rearrangement uses TRBV5-6 and TRBJ2-1, with a weak D call TRBD2 (6 bases). This TCR was sampled from a young woman in good health and CMV-seronegative. Input material: PBMCs. The CDR3 protein is CASSSGLNTYNEQFF. The CDR3 nucleotides are TGTGCCAGCAGCAGCGGACTAAACACCTACAATGAGCAGTTCTTC.